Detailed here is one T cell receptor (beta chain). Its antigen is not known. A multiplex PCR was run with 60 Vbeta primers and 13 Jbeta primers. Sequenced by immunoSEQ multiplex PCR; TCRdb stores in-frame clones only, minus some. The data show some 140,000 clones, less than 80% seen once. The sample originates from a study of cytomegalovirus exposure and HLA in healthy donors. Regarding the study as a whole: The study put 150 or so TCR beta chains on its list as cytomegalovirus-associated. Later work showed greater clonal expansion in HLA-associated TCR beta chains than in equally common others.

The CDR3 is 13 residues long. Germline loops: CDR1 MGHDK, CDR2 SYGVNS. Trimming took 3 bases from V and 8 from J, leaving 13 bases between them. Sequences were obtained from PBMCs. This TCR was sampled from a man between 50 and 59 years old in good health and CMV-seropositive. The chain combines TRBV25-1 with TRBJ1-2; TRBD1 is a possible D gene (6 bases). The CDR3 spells CASSDRGGAGYTF. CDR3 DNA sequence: TGTGCCAGCAGTGATCGAGGGGGGGCGGGCTACACCTTC.